A selection of T cell receptor beta chains follows, all from one sample in a study of blood T cell repertoires in COVID-19. The repertoire was sequenced with immunoSEQ multiplex PCR; TCRdb's copy has only in-frame clones and lacks some. The sample yields 390,000 or so clones, 75% to 90% seen once. The sequencing sample was made of PBMCs or T cells enriched from blood (not recorded which). Receptor source: a woman aged 45 to 65 who had recovered from COVID-19. CDR3s include the opening cysteine and the closing phenylalanine or tryptophan. The order of the fields is D gene, V gene, J gene, clone size, CDR3 length, CDR3 DNA, CDR3 protein. The D gene is left open where the match is weak. Some rows have no size entry. The others give once, few or many, or a class for an expanded clone.

d_call: TRBD2; v_call: TRBV6-5; j_call: TRBJ2-1; clone_size: .; cdr3_length: 15; cdr3_nt: TGTGCCAGCAGTTGGTCTGCGGGAGGTCTCAATGAGCAGTTCTTC; cdr3_aa: CASSWSAGGLNEQFF
d_call: TRBD1; v_call: TRBV4-2; j_call: TRBJ1-1; clone_size: few; cdr3_length: 14; cdr3_nt: TGTGCCAGCAGCCTAGACAGGGTCAACACTGAAGCTTTCTTT; cdr3_aa: CASSLDRVNTEAFF
d_call: .; v_call: TRBV6-5; j_call: TRBJ2-7; clone_size: .; cdr3_length: 14; cdr3_nt: TGTGCCAGCAGTTACTCCGGGGAATCCTACGAGCAGTACTTC; cdr3_aa: CASSYSGESYEQYF
d_call: .; v_call: TRBV2; j_call: TRBJ2-7; clone_size: .; cdr3_length: 14; cdr3_nt: TGTGCCAGCAACTTAGGGGGACCCTCCTACGAGCAGTACTTC; cdr3_aa: CASNLGGPSYEQYF
d_call: .; v_call: TRBV5-1; j_call: TRBJ1-2; clone_size: .; cdr3_length: 16; cdr3_nt: TGCGCCAGCAGCTTGGAGAGGACAACTATCCTCTATGGCTACACCTTC; cdr3_aa: CASSLERTTILYGYTF
d_call: .; v_call: TRBV5-6; j_call: TRBJ1-2; clone_size: .; cdr3_length: 13; cdr3_nt: TGTGCCAGCAGCCCCAAAAACTTCGACAGTGGCACCTTC; cdr3_aa: CASSPKNFDSGTF
d_call: .; v_call: TRBV7-3; j_call: TRBJ1-3; clone_size: .; cdr3_length: 17; cdr3_nt: TGTGCCAGCAGCTTAAGCAACCCAGGGTCCTCTGGAAACACCATATATTTT; cdr3_aa: CASSLSNPGSSGNTIYF
d_call: .; v_call: TRBV30; j_call: TRBJ1-3; clone_size: .; cdr3_length: 14; cdr3_nt: TGTGCCTGGAGTGTACAGGGCTCTGGAAACACCATATATTTT; cdr3_aa: CAWSVQGSGNTIYF
d_call: .; v_call: TRBV5-1; j_call: TRBJ1-1; clone_size: few; cdr3_length: 13; cdr3_nt: TGCGCCAGCAGCTTAGGAGGGATTACTGAAGCTTTCTTT; cdr3_aa: CASSLGGITEAFF
d_call: TRBD1; v_call: TRBV5-4; j_call: TRBJ1-2; clone_size: .; cdr3_length: 15; cdr3_nt: TGTGCCAGCAGCTTCCAACAGGGGTTTCTCTTTGGCTACACCTTC; cdr3_aa: CASSFQQGFLFGYTF
d_call: .; v_call: TRBV2; j_call: TRBJ1-5; clone_size: .; cdr3_length: 13; cdr3_nt: TGTGCCAGCAGGTGGGAGGTGAATCAGCCCCAGCATTTT; cdr3_aa: CASRWEVNQPQHF
d_call: TRBD1; v_call: TRBV6-5; j_call: TRBJ2-7; clone_size: .; cdr3_length: 12; cdr3_nt: TGTGCCAGCAGTTCCCGAGGGGGCAGGGCGTACTTC; cdr3_aa: CASSSRGGRAYF
d_call: TRBD1; v_call: TRBV7-2; j_call: TRBJ1-1; clone_size: .; cdr3_length: 14; cdr3_nt: TGTGCCAGCAGACCCGGGACAGGGAACACTGAAGCTTTCTTT; cdr3_aa: CASRPGTGNTEAFF
d_call: TRBD1; v_call: TRBV18; j_call: TRBJ1-2; clone_size: .; cdr3_length: 15; cdr3_nt: TGTGCCAGCTCACCAACGACAGGGGGCGACTATGGCTACACCTTC; cdr3_aa: CASSPTTGGDYGYTF
d_call: TRBD1; v_call: TRBV2; j_call: TRBJ1-1; clone_size: .; cdr3_length: 13; cdr3_nt: TGTGCCAGCGGCAGGGGGTTGAACACTGAAGCTTTCTTT; cdr3_aa: CASGRGLNTEAFF
d_call: .; v_call: TRBV2; j_call: TRBJ1-1; clone_size: few; cdr3_length: 10; cdr3_nt: TGTGCCAGCAGGCCCACAGATCCTTTCTTT; cdr3_aa: CASRPTDPFF
d_call: .; v_call: TRBV6-5; j_call: TRBJ2-1; clone_size: .; cdr3_length: 14; cdr3_nt: TGTGCCAGCAGTTACCGCCGGGTAGGCAATGAGCAGTTCTTC; cdr3_aa: CASSYRRVGNEQFF
d_call: .; v_call: TRBV5-1; j_call: TRBJ2-7; clone_size: .; cdr3_length: 14; cdr3_nt: TGCGCCAGCAGCTTTCGACAGGACTCCTACGAGCAGTACTTC; cdr3_aa: CASSFRQDSYEQYF
d_call: TRBD1; v_call: TRBV9; j_call: TRBJ1-1; clone_size: once; cdr3_length: 16; cdr3_nt: TGTGCCAGCAGCGGAGGGATCGCCCACAGGGGCACTGAAGCTTTCTTT; cdr3_aa: CASSGGIAHRGTEAFF
d_call: TRBD1; v_call: TRBV7-3; j_call: TRBJ1-5; clone_size: few; cdr3_length: 14; cdr3_nt: TGTGCCAGCAGCCAGACAGGGGGCGGTCAGCCCCAGCATTTT; cdr3_aa: CASSQTGGGQPQHF
d_call: .; v_call: TRBV12-3/TRBV12-4; j_call: TRBJ1-1; clone_size: .; cdr3_length: 13; cdr3_nt: TGTGCCAGCAGTTTTGGGCTCAACACTGAAGCTTTCTTT; cdr3_aa: CASSFGLNTEAFF
d_call: TRBD2; v_call: TRBV4-2; j_call: TRBJ2-5; clone_size: few; cdr3_length: 20; cdr3_nt: TGTGCCAGCAGCCAAGCAGAGGGACTAGCGGGTCGTCTCGGGCCAGAGACCCAGTACTTC; cdr3_aa: CASSQAEGLAGRLGPETQYF
d_call: TRBD1; v_call: TRBV5-6; j_call: TRBJ2-5; clone_size: .; cdr3_length: 13; cdr3_nt: TGTGCCAGCAGCTCCGGACAGGGAGAGACCCAGTACTTC; cdr3_aa: CASSSGQGETQYF
d_call: .; v_call: TRBV7-2; j_call: TRBJ2-1; clone_size: .; cdr3_length: 13; cdr3_nt: TGTGCCAGCAGCTTAAGGCGGGGGCATGAGCAGTTCTTC; cdr3_aa: CASSLRRGHEQFF
d_call: .; v_call: TRBV25-1; j_call: TRBJ1-1; clone_size: .; cdr3_length: 14; cdr3_nt: TGTGCCAGCAGTGTTCCAGGCAGCTTCACTGAAGCTTTCTTT; cdr3_aa: CASSVPGSFTEAFF
d_call: TRBD2; v_call: TRBV19; j_call: TRBJ2-3; clone_size: .; cdr3_length: 15; cdr3_nt: TGTGCCAGTAGTAGCGTTGGGGAGGGAACAGATACGCAGTATTTT; cdr3_aa: CASSSVGEGTDTQYF
d_call: .; v_call: TRBV4-1; j_call: TRBJ1-1; clone_size: .; cdr3_length: 15; cdr3_nt: TGCGCCAGCAGCCGATTACAGGGCAGCGGCACTGAAGCTTTCTTT; cdr3_aa: CASSRLQGSGTEAFF
d_call: TRBD1; v_call: TRBV5-1; j_call: TRBJ1-6; clone_size: .; cdr3_length: 17; cdr3_nt: TGCGCCAGCAGCTCGGGACAGGGGGCGCGGGAAGGATCACCCCTCCACTTT; cdr3_aa: CASSSGQGAREGSPLHF
d_call: .; v_call: TRBV7-6; j_call: TRBJ1-2; clone_size: .; cdr3_length: 13; cdr3_nt: TGTGCCAGCAGCTTAGGAGAAACAGGCGGCTACACCTTC; cdr3_aa: CASSLGETGGYTF
d_call: .; v_call: TRBV29-1; j_call: TRBJ2-1; clone_size: .; cdr3_length: 13; cdr3_nt: TGCAGCGTTGTAACATCCTCCTACAATGAGCAGTTCTTC; cdr3_aa: CSVVTSSYNEQFF
d_call: TRBD1; v_call: TRBV12-3/TRBV12-4; j_call: TRBJ1-2; clone_size: .; cdr3_length: 13; cdr3_nt: TGTGCCAGCAGCCGGGGACAGATCTATGGCTACACCTTC; cdr3_aa: CASSRGQIYGYTF
d_call: TRBD2; v_call: TRBV15; j_call: TRBJ2-5; clone_size: .; cdr3_length: 18; cdr3_nt: TGTGCCACCAGCAGAGATTATGGAGTAGCGGGAGGGCCGGAGACCCAGTACTTC; cdr3_aa: CATSRDYGVAGGPETQYF
d_call: .; v_call: TRBV27; j_call: TRBJ2-7; clone_size: .; cdr3_length: 15; cdr3_nt: TGTGCCAGCAGTTTACTCAGGGGTTCCTTTGGCGAGCAGTACTTC; cdr3_aa: CASSLLRGSFGEQYF
d_call: TRBD2; v_call: TRBV18; j_call: TRBJ2-3; clone_size: .; cdr3_length: 16; cdr3_nt: TGTGCCAGCTCACCTCGGGCTAGCGGGGGTACAGATACGCAGTATTTT; cdr3_aa: CASSPRASGGTDTQYF
d_call: .; v_call: TRBV25-1; j_call: TRBJ1-1; clone_size: few; cdr3_length: 13; cdr3_nt: TGTGCCAGCAGTGAATGGGTAGGAGTGGGAGCTTTCTTT; cdr3_aa: CASSEWVGVGAFF
d_call: .; v_call: TRBV30; j_call: TRBJ1-6; clone_size: .; cdr3_length: 12; cdr3_nt: TGTGCCTGGAGCGGAGGGTATTCACCCCTCCACTTT; cdr3_aa: CAWSGGYSPLHF
d_call: TRBD2; v_call: TRBV19; j_call: TRBJ2-7; clone_size: once; cdr3_length: 14; cdr3_nt: TGTGCCAGTGCAGCGGCTAGCGGTTCCTACGAGCAGTACTTC; cdr3_aa: CASAAASGSYEQYF
d_call: TRBD1; v_call: TRBV19; j_call: TRBJ1-3; clone_size: .; cdr3_length: 15; cdr3_nt: TGTGCCAGTAGCGGACAGGGGGACTCTGGAAACACCATATATTTT; cdr3_aa: CASSGQGDSGNTIYF
d_call: .; v_call: TRBV18; j_call: TRBJ2-7; clone_size: .; cdr3_length: 14; cdr3_nt: TGTGCCAGCTCACCACTAGACAGATCCTACGAGCAGTACTTC; cdr3_aa: CASSPLDRSYEQYF
d_call: .; v_call: TRBV9; j_call: TRBJ1-2; clone_size: .; cdr3_length: 14; cdr3_nt: TGTGCCAGCAGCGTAGCGGGACATTTAGGAGGCTACACCTTC; cdr3_aa: CASSVAGHLGGYTF
d_call: .; v_call: TRBV6-6; j_call: TRBJ2-7; clone_size: .; cdr3_length: 11; cdr3_nt: TGTGCCAGCAGCCCAAGCGCCGAGCAGTACTTC; cdr3_aa: CASSPSAEQYF
d_call: .; v_call: TRBV19; j_call: TRBJ1-3; clone_size: .; cdr3_length: 13; cdr3_nt: TGTGCCAGTTCGGGGTGGTCTGGAAACACCATATATTTT; cdr3_aa: CASSGWSGNTIYF
d_call: .; v_call: TRBV2; j_call: TRBJ2-7; clone_size: .; cdr3_length: 15; cdr3_nt: TGTGCCAGCAGTGAGCAATCAGGGAGGTGGTACGAGCAGTACTTC; cdr3_aa: CASSEQSGRWYEQYF